Sequencing of this T cell receptor beta chain was carried out in a study of blood T cells in healthy people across ages. Overall study findings and caveats: Measured against age, TCR beta diversity per million T cells decreased in a roughly linear manner. Donor CMV infection status was unknown, possibly confounding age-related changes in expanded clonotypes. The percentage of naive T cells correlated strongly with TCR beta diversity.

Germline V gives CDR1 SGHRS, CDR2 YFSETQ. This CDR3 is built from 17 residues. For the second PCR, which ran for 7 to 11 cycles, a sample-barcoded 5' primer and a J-beta primer mix were used. The template-switch adaptor, which had 12 random nucleotides, put a tag on each cDNA molecule. TCRdb used MiXCR to reprocess the 5' RACE reads, holding one entry per CDR3 protein. The sample shows just over 1 million distinct CDR3 sequences, 40% to 45% of them seen only once. Comments on this clonotype: Antigen unknown. At one of its ends the junction is not consistent with the germline gene, which may arise from a read error.

The TCR sequence derives from a woman aged 55-69 years in good health. Material: blood. The chain carries TRBV5-1 and TRBJ2-1; 13 nucleotides match TRBD2. The CDR3 loop is CASNLTLLAGGRHEQFF. CDR3 coding DNA: TGCGCCAGCAACTTGACCTTACTAGCGGGAGGGCGGCATGAGCAGTTCTTC.